A selection of T cell receptor beta chains follows, all from one sample in a study of long-term antiretroviral therapy in people with HIV. Produced via immunoSEQ multiplex PCR; TCRdb's table is partial and in-frame only. Of 16,000 or so clones listed, approximately 95% are singletons. Material: unsorted PBMCs, obtained less than 13 years after starting antiretroviral therapy. Every receptor here comes from a man aged 25-40 years with HIV. The CDR3 runs from the conserved cysteine through the conserved F or W. D genes are given only for firm matches. Clone size is stated in some rows and not others, as once, few, many or a class when expanded.

>TRBJ2-7|-|-|TRBV7-9
CASTPEGREQYF
TGTGCCAGCACCCCGGAAGGGCGCGAGCAGTACTTC
>TRBJ1-2|-|TRBD1|TRBV9
CASSVGGTGPATTF
TGTGCCAGCAGCGTAGGGGGGACAGGGCCCGCTACAACCTTC
>TRBJ1-2|-|TRBD1|TRBV27
CASSFGTGGSYGYTF
TGTGCCAGCAGTTTTGGCACAGGGGGCAGTTATGGCTACACCTTC
>TRBJ1-3|-|-|TRBV18
CASSTLDQTEGNTIYF
TGTGCCAGCTCCACCCTCGACCAAACCGAAGGAAACACCATATATTTT
>TRBJ2-3|-|-|TRBV11-3
CASSFDGENTQYF
TGTGCCAGCAGCTTCGATGGCGAGAATACGCAGTATTTT
>TRBJ2-5|-|-|TRBV6-1
CASSEVAGMAQYF
TGTGCCAGCAGTGAAGTAGCAGGGATGGCCCAGTACTTC
>TRBJ1-2|-|-|TRBV28
CASTANYGYTF
TGTGCCAGTACAGCTAACTATGGCTACACCTTC
>TRBJ2-4|-|-|TRBV6-1
CASSENFGPQYF
TGTGCCAGCAGTGAGAATTTTGGGCCCCAGTACTTC
>TRBJ1-1|few|TRBD1|TRBV7-3
CASSLHQGASEAFF
TGTGCCAGCAGCTTACACCAGGGGGCCTCGGAAGCTTTCTTT
>TRBJ2-3|-|TRBD2|TRBV5-1
CASSVTPLAGADTQYF
TGCGCCAGCAGCGTAACCCCGCTAGCGGGCGCAGATACGCAGTATTTT
>TRBJ2-7|-|TRBD1|TRBV4-1
CASSQVPPTGTTDEQYF
TGCGCCAGCAGCCAAGTTCCACCGACAGGGACAACCGACGAGCAGTACTTC
>TRBJ1-1|once|-|TRBV4-2
CASSLHPYERSEAFF
TGTGCCAGCAGCTTACACCCTTATGAACGGTCTGAAGCTTTCTTT
>TRBJ1-1|-|TRBD1|TRBV6-1
CASGNPGQMNTEAFF
TGTGCCAGCGGAAATCCGGGACAGATGAACACTGAAGCTTTCTTT
>TRBJ2-5|-|-|TRBV5-1
CASSLRPPLETQYF
TGCGCCAGCAGCTTGAGGCCCCCTCTGGAGACCCAGTACTTC
>TRBJ2-3|-|-|TRBV6-4
CASSERGSTDTQYF
TGTGCCAGCAGTGAGCGGGGAAGCACAGATACGCAGTATTTT
>TRBJ1-6|-|TRBD1|TRBV7-2
CASSLQGIGNSPLHF
TGTGCCAGCAGCCTACAGGGGATCGGAAATTCACCCCTCCACTTT
>TRBJ2-3|once|-|TRBV10-3
CAIRDPNIDTQYF
TGTGCCATCAGGGACCCAAATATAGATACGCAGTATTTT
>TRBJ2-6|few|-|TRBV6-1
CASSEDSSGANVLTF
TGTGCCAGCAGTGAAGACAGCTCTGGGGCCAACGTCCTGACTTTC
>TRBJ1-5|-|-|TRBV13
CASSFSNQPQHF
TGTGCCAGCAGCTTCTCTAATCAGCCCCAGCATTTT
>TRBJ2-1|-|-|TRBV7-9
CASSPAGGRQFF
TGTGCCAGCAGCCCGGCCGGGGGAAGGCAGTTCTTC
>TRBJ2-7|-|TRBD1|TRBV28
CASSFSGGYEQYF
TGTGCCAGCAGTTTTTCAGGGGGATACGAGCAGTACTTC
>TRBJ2-7|-|-|TRBV28
CASSLGLLREQYF
TGTGCCAGCAGTTTAGGTTTACTCCGCGAGCAGTACTTC
>TRBJ1-1|-|-|TRBV7-2
CASSFSTGGEAFF
TGTGCCAGCAGCTTTTCTACAGGAGGAGAAGCTTTCTTT
>TRBJ2-2|-|-|TRBV4-1
CASSQGVSNTGELFF
TGCGCCAGCAGCCAAGGAGTTTCTAACACCGGGGAGCTGTTTTTT
>TRBJ2-7|-|TRBD1|TRBV5-1
CASSLAGTGLNEQYF
TGCGCCAGCAGCTTGGCAGGGACAGGTCTCAACGAGCAGTACTTC
>TRBJ2-3|-|-|TRBV6-5
CASSYDGSTDTQYF
TGTGCCAGCAGTTACGATGGTTCCACAGATACGCAGTATTTT
>TRBJ1-6|-|-|TRBV14
CASSQSRRGGGSPLHF
TGTGCCAGCAGCCAAAGCCGACGGGGTGGGGGATCACCCCTCCACTTT
>TRBJ1-5|-|-|TRBV6-5
CASSVENQPQHF
TGTGCCAGCAGTGTAGAGAATCAGCCCCAGCATTTT
>TRBJ1-5|-|TRBD1|TRBV6-6
CASSSRQGASNQPQHF
TGTGCCAGCAGTTCCAGACAGGGGGCAAGCAATCAGCCCCAGCATTTT
>TRBJ2-3|-|-|TRBV18
CASSLGPNTDTQYF
TGTGCCAGCTCACTGGGACCAAACACAGATACGCAGTATTTT
>TRBJ1-3|-|-|TRBV28
CASSAGLHSGNTIYF
TGTGCCAGCAGTGCAGGACTGCACTCTGGAAACACCATATATTTT
>TRBJ2-7|-|TRBD1|TRBV30
CAWSVLFGQGKGEQYF
TGTGCCTGGAGTGTACTGTTCGGACAGGGGAAGGGCGAGCAGTACTTC
>TRBJ2-7|-|-|TRBV6-5
CASSYSRSLQYYEQYF
TGTGCCAGCAGTTACTCCAGGTCCCTACAATACTACGAGCAGTACTTC
>TRBJ2-5|-|-|TRBV19
CASSTGLPETQYF
TGTGCCAGTAGTACGGGGTTACCTGAGACCCAGTACTTC
>TRBJ1-2|-|TRBD1|TRBV6-5
CASSIQGYGYTF
TGTGCCAGCAGCATACAGGGGTATGGCTACACCTTC
>TRBJ2-2|few|TRBD1|TRBV28
CATRTGEAGELFF
TGTGCCACCAGGACAGGGGAAGCCGGGGAGCTGTTTTTT
>TRBJ2-5|once|-|TRBV5-1
CASSLDSWTQYF
TGCGCCAGCAGCTTGGACTCGTGGACCCAGTACTTC
>TRBJ2-7|-|TRBD2|TRBV6-1
CASTISGNLPYEQYF
TGTGCCAGCACTATCAGCGGGAACCTCCCCTACGAGCAGTACTTC
>TRBJ1-6|-|TRBD1|TRBV7-6
CASSPRTGPSYNSPLHF
TGTGCCAGCAGCCCCCGGACAGGGCCATCCTATAATTCACCCCTCCACTTT
>TRBJ1-6|-|-|TRBV2
CASSSYNSPLHF
TGTGCCAGCAGCTCCTATAATTCACCCCTCCACTTT
>TRBJ1-1|-|-|TRBV19
CASSLLPGDTEAFF
TGTGCCAGTAGTCTCCTCCCGGGGGACACTGAAGCTTTCTTT
>TRBJ1-5|-|TRBD1|TRBV19
CASTGTGGQQPQHF
TGTGCCAGCACCGGGACAGGGGGACAGCAGCCCCAGCATTTT
>TRBJ1-1|-|-|TRBV19
CASSTHREAFF
TGTGCCAGTAGTACACACAGGGAAGCTTTCTTT
>TRBJ2-3|-|-|TRBV7-2
CASSLGGWGSSTDTQYF
TGTGCCAGCAGCTTAGGCGGTTGGGGGTCTAGCACAGATACGCAGTATTTT
>TRBJ1-4|-|-|TRBV5-6
CASSLVGQFNEKLFF
TGTGCCAGCAGCTTGGTAGGACAGTTTAATGAAAAACTGTTTTTT
>TRBJ2-7|-|-|TRBV9
CASSVGAAYEQYF
TGTGCCAGCAGCGTAGGGGCAGCTTACGAGCAGTACTTC
>TRBJ2-1|-|TRBD2|TRBV2
CASSGPGGEQFF
TGTGCCAGCAGTGGCCCGGGGGGGGAGCAGTTCTTC
>TRBJ2-7|-|TRBD1|TRBV19
CASSKGQMAYEQYF
TGTGCCAGTAGCAAGGGACAGATGGCCTACGAGCAGTACTTC
>TRBJ1-5|-|-|TRBV10-2
CASRAGNQPQHF
TGCGCCAGCAGGGCAGGGAATCAGCCCCAGCATTTT
>TRBJ1-6|-|-|TRBV28
CASSFMAVRSPLHF
TGTGCCAGCAGTTTTATGGCAGTAAGGTCACCCCTCCACTTT
>TRBJ1-6|once|-|TRBV5-4
CASSQGWGGAGSPLHF
TGTGCCAGCAGCCAAGGGTGGGGGGGCGCGGGTTCACCCCTCCACTTT